These T cell receptor beta chains were read from a single sample in a study of beta chain features in type 1 diabetes. Measured with immunoSEQ multiplex PCR; TCRdb has only the in-frame clones, and not every one. The sample carries hundreds of thousands of clones, under 15% recorded once. The sequencing sample was made of naive CD4+ T cells from blood. All receptors derive from a man in his late teens or twenties with type 1 diabetes. Both conserved end residues are part of each CDR3.

J | V | CDR3
TRBJ2-3 | TRBV30 | CAWSPVQDTQYF
TRBJ1-2 | TRBV29-1 | CSLGAVGREKHF
TRBJ2-2 | TRBV7-3 | CASTSLAGVSNTGELFF
TRBJ2-1 | TRBV7-9 | CASSLKSQGFGSYNEQFF
TRBJ2-5 | TRBV13 | CASSRTGSATQYF
TRBJ1-2 | TRBV19 | CASSMAAGGYTF
TRBJ2-3 | TRBV18 | CASSPIAGGLGTDTQYF
TRBJ2-1 | TRBV29-1 | CSVGQGTLGTSYNEQFF
TRBJ1-4 | TRBV19 | CASSMDLDVEKLFF
TRBJ2-3 | TRBV4-1 | CASSQVYQGEDTQYF
TRBJ1-4 | TRBV7-2 | CASSLGPAGGNEKLFF
TRBJ2-5 | TRBV27 | CASSSRLGRETQYF
TRBJ2-1 | TRBV2 | CAGSTDSDEQFF
TRBJ1-6 | TRBV4-1 | CASSQPRNPNSPLHF
TRBJ2-1 | TRBV6-5 | CASSRSRGWSEQFF
NA | TRBV29-1 | CSAFRTGTHEQYF
TRBJ2-7 | TRBV9 | CASSVAQDEQYF
TRBJ1-5 | TRBV10-3 | CAISESASNQPQHF
TRBJ1-4 | TRBV7-8 | CASSLARDRASEKLFF
TRBJ2-5 | TRBV7-9 | CASSLGGTAGGETQYF
TRBJ1-1 | TRBV7-2 | CASSLGQGAGEAFF
TRBJ2-7 | TRBV28 | CASRTGTGGTAYEQYF
TRBJ2-3 | TRBV15 | CATYKLGASTDTQYF
TRBJ2-2 | TRBV4-1 | CASSQDETSGTGFYGELFF
TRBJ2-1 | TRBV4-1 | CASSQDWKRGFYNEQFF
TRBJ2-1 | TRBV27 | CASSPGLVASNEQFF
TRBJ2-2 | TRBV2 | CASRGLYGELFF
TRBJ2-5 | TRBV28 | CASSFGQIGETQYF
TRBJ2-3 | TRBV4-1 | CASSQLEGSTDTQYF
TRBJ2-7 | TRBV13 | CASSPQGGRNEQYF
TRBJ2-1 | TRBV9 | CASSVGGEGANYNEQFF
TRBJ2-7 | TRBV18 | CASSLVDLYEQYF
TRBJ2-3 | TRBV7-6 | CASSPGLAADTQYF
TRBJ1-4 | TRBV6-6 | CASSRGAGEKLFF
TRBJ1-2 | TRBV5-1 | CASSLASGVLGYTF
TRBJ2-2 | TRBV7-9 | CASSSEGLHLTPGELFF
TRBJ1-1 | TRBV19 | CASNTRTGSLTGNTEAFF
TRBJ1-5 | TRBV6-6 | CASSYSSSNQPQHF
TRBJ1-5 | TRBV7-9 | CASTEYSNQPQHF
TRBJ1-1 | TRBV30 | CAWSRSSTEAFF